This T cell receptor beta chain emerged from a study of T cell responses to AZD1222 COVID-19 vaccine. Study-wide points: Following two doses of AZD1222, Spike-specific TCR breadth and depth rose. Seropositive AZD1222 recipients at baseline numbered only six or seven. Vaccine-related CD4 TCRs covered spike, predominating at 160-218 and 743-854.

Concerning this clone itself: What it binds is unknown.

The data were produced by immunoSEQ multiplex PCR, yet TCRdb's version contains in-frame clones alone and is incomplete. Of 150,000 or so clones listed, about 87% are singletons. In germline, CDR1 is SGHTA, CDR2 FQGNSA. Trimming left V 5 bases short and J 2 bases short, with 16 bases between. CDR3 size: 15 residues. V is TRBV7-2 and J is TRBJ2-7; no firm D call. The sequencing here drew on peripheral blood, taken on day 0 of AZD1222 vaccination. The receptor comes from an adult in good health. In DNA, the CDR3 is TGTGCCAGCAGCCCGTCTCAGACACTAACCTACGAGCAGTACTTC. Translated: CASSPSQTLTYEQYF. Supplemented by reference TRBV7-2 and TRBJ2-7, the full variable domain reads GAGVSQSPSNKVTEKGKDVELRCDPISGHTALYWYRQSLGQGLEFLIYFQGNSAPDKSGLPSDRFSAERTGGSVSTLTIQRTQQEDSAVYLCASSPSQTLTYEQYFGPGTRLTVT.